Below, 29 T cell receptor beta chains from the same sample are listed, as sequenced in a study of cytomegalovirus exposure and HLA in healthy donors. The PCR had 60 Vbeta and 13 Jbeta primers. Method: immunoSEQ multiplex PCR; TCRdb's copy keeps in-frame clones and lacks some. The table records over 150,000 clones, 76% of them present only once. The specimen sequenced was PBMCs. Receptors were obtained from a man in his 60s in good health and CMV-seronegative.

The rearrangement uses TRBV6-4 and TRBJ2-1; D is perhaps TRBD2 (6 bases). Trimming took off 1 base at V and 5 bases at J, with 9 bases between the two ends. CDR1 MRHNA and CDR2 SNTAGT come from the germline V gene. The CDR3 runs to 14 residues. The CDR3 bases are TGTGCCAGCAGTGACTGGGGGGAGAACAATGAGCAGTTCTTC. Protein: CASSDWGENNEQFF.

This clone was counted once. The chain recombines TRBV28 with TRBJ1-1, with 9 bases identical to TRBD1. The J segment lost 4 bases and the V segment lost 5 bases, leaving 11 bases of the junction unmatched. The CDR3 length is 16 residues. The germline CDR1 and CDR2 sequences are MDHEN and SYDVKM. CDR3 protein: CASSNPLTGGGTEAFF. CDR3 bases: TGTGCCAGCAGTAACCCGTTGACAGGGGGGGGCACTGAAGCTTTCTTT. Full variable domain (rest looked up from reference TRBV28 and TRBJ1-1): DVKVTQSSRYLVKRTGEKVFLECVQDMDHENMFWYRQDPGLGLRLIYFSYDVKMKEKGDIPEGYSVSREKKERFSLILESASTNQTSMYLCASSNPLTGGGTEAFFGQGTRLTVV.

The V gene is TRBV18, the J gene TRBJ1-6; possible D gene TRBD1, 5 bases. Trimming removed 2 bases from V and 8 bases from J, with 13 bases in between. Germline CDR1 is KGHSH and CDR2 is LQKENI. CDR3 length: 15 residues. For the CDR3, the DNA is TGTGCCAGCTCACCAATTCAGGGTAGGGATTCACCCCTCCACTTT. Its protein is CASSPIQGRDSPLHF.

The chain is built from TRBV14 and TRBJ2-1; 9 positions match TRBD2. Germline CDR1 is SGHDN and CDR2 is FVKESK. V was clipped by 3 bases and J by 4 bases; unmatched bases: 7. This CDR3 is built from 16 residues. Written as DNA, the CDR3 is TGTGCCAGCAGCCACCTCCGCGGGGGGGCTTACAATGAGCAGTTCTTC. Its translation is CASSHLRGGAYNEQFF.

Only a few counts were recorded for this clone. This chain uses TRBV11-2 with TRBJ2-1, with a weak D call TRBD2 (6 bases). The CDR3 sequence is 17 residues long. Trimming took off 6 bases at V and 3 bases at J, with 21 bases between the two ends. The germline V gene has CDR1 SGHAT and CDR2 FQNNGV. CDR3 sequence: CASSLRKGTQLYNEQFF. Written as DNA, the CDR3 is TGTGCCAGCAGTCTTCGAAAGGGGACTCAACTCTACAATGAGCAGTTCTTC.

The genes are TRBV5-1 and TRBJ2-5, with D unclear. V was shortened by 1 base and J by 2 bases, with 6 bases between the two germline ends. CDR1 SGHRS and CDR2 YFSETQ come from the germline V gene. This CDR3 is 13 amino acids long. This chain's CDR3 is CASSLSGQETQYF. CDR3 coding DNA: TGCGCCAGCAGCTTGTCAGGACAAGAGACCCAGTACTTC.

V usage is TRBV6-1 and J usage is TRBJ2-3; 7 bases map to TRBD1. The CDR3 sequence is 14 residues long. Germline trimming cut 7 bases from V and 1 base from J; bases unmatched to any gene: 5. CDR1 is MNHNS, CDR2 SASEGT, per germline. CDR3 sequence (DNA): TGTGCCAGCACGGGGACAGCGGGCACAGATACGCAGTATTTT. Its translation: CASTGTAGTDTQYF.

The V and J genes are TRBV10-3 and TRBJ1-1, with no clear D. The CDR3 totals 13 residues. Trimming removed 7 bases at V and 1 base at J, with 10 bases between. Germline CDR1 reads ENHRY; CDR2 reads SYGVKD. CDR3 in amino acids: CAIKGAENTEAFF. The DNA for the CDR3 is TGTGCCATCAAGGGAGCAGAGAACACTGAAGCTTTCTTT.

This sequence joins TRBV2 and TRBJ2-3; no clear D gene. The V end was cut by 6 bases, the J end by 0 bases, with 7 bases between. The V gene's germline CDR1 is SNHLY and CDR2 FYNNEI. The CDR3 runs 13 residues. The CDR3 nucleotides are TGTGCCAGCAGGACAAGTAGCACAGATACGCAGTATTTT. Protein sequence: CASRTSSTDTQYF.

The rearrangement links TRBV5-1 to TRBJ2-1; possibly TRBD2 for D (5 bases). The CDR3 contains 15 residues. The germline CDR1 and CDR2 sequences are SGHRS and YFSETQ. V shed 2 bases and J shed 0 bases, with 9 bases lying between them. For the CDR3, the DNA is TGCGCCAGCAGCTTAGGAGGAGACTCCTACAATGAGCAGTTCTTC. This encodes CASSLGGDSYNEQFF.

This clone appeared a few times. The rearrangement joins TRBV5-4 to TRBJ2-5; D gene uncertain. Germline V gene data show CDR1 as SGHNT and CDR2 as YYREEE (reference sequence). Trimming removed 4 bases from V and 5 bases from J, with 12 bases in between. The CDR3 runs to 13 residues. The CDR3 loop reads CASSPAIRETQYF. CDR3 nucleotides: TGTGCCAGCAGCCCCGCCATTCGGGAGACCCAGTACTTC. The full variable domain, its missing parts supplied by reference TRBV5-4 and TRBJ2-5, is ETGVTQSPTHLIKTRGQQVTLRCSSQSGHNTVSWYQQALGQGPQFIFQYYREEENGRGNFPPRFSGLQFPNYSSELNVNALELDDSALYLCASSPAIRETQYFGPGTRLLVL.

V and J are TRBV7-2 and TRBJ2-1, with 9 positions matching TRBD2. This CDR3 region has 14 residues. From germline, CDR1 is SGHTA and CDR2 FQGNSA. The ends lost 3 bases at V and 6 bases at J; junction bases unmatched: 3. CDR3 sequence (DNA): TGTGCCAGCAGCTTTAGCGGGAGAACCAATGAGCAGTTCTTC. Translating gives CASSFSGRTNEQFF.

This chain uses TRBV7-2 with TRBJ1-3; D not resolved. V gave up 5 bases and J gave up 4 bases, with 12 bases separating them. Per germline, CDR1 SGHTA and CDR2 FQGNSA. The CDR3 runs to 14 residues. The CDR3 loop is CASSTFMQGNTIYF. The CDR3 bases are TGTGCCAGCAGCACATTCATGCAAGGAAACACCATATATTTT.

The chain recombines TRBV28 with TRBJ2-5; the D gene is possibly TRBD1 (7 bases). Trimming removed 6 bases from V and 5 bases from J, with 13 bases in between. From germline, CDR1 is MDHEN and CDR2 SYDVKM. The CDR3 covers 13 residues. CDR3: CASRTTGRETQYF. The DNA for the CDR3 is TGTGCCAGCAGGACGACAGGGAGGGAGACCCAGTACTTC.

CDR3 protein: CASSSRDRGPYNEQFF. The CDR3 DNA reads TGTGCCAGCAGCTCCAGGGACAGGGGACCCTACAATGAGCAGTTCTTC. The V and J genes are TRBV7-9 and TRBJ2-1; TRBD1 aligns across 10 bases. This CDR3 is built from 16 residues. Germline loops: CDR1 SEHNR, CDR2 FQNEAQ (reference sequence). Trimming cost V 4 bases and J 2 bases; bases outside gene matches: 5.

This chain joins TRBV4-3 and TRBJ1-1; D gene ambiguous. The CDR3 has 14 amino acids. V was pared by 4 bases and J by 0 bases, with 9 bases between. In germline, CDR1 is LGHNA, CDR2 YSLEER. The CDR3, as DNA: TGCGCCAGCAGCCTAACAGCAATGAACACTGAAGCTTTCTTT. This codes for CASSLTAMNTEAFF.

The chain recombines TRBV4-1 with TRBJ1-4; 7 bases are shared with TRBD1. Germline CDR1 MGHRA, CDR2 YSYEKL. This CDR3 is 20 amino acids long. With 0 bases clipped from V and 3 bases from J, the junction kept 16 bases outside the gene matches. The CDR3 DNA reads TGCGCCAGCAGCCAAGATCAACTCGACAGGGCAGCACCCCCTAATGAAAAACTGTTTTTT. Translated: CASSQDQLDRAAPPNEKLFF.

This chain connects TRBV28 to TRBJ1-2, with 8 bases that match TRBD1. The germline V gene encodes CDR1 MDHEN and CDR2 SYDVKM. There are 14 residues in the CDR3. J lost 5 bases, V lost 6 bases, and 8 bases had no gene match. The CDR3 sequence: CASRTGRQGYGYTF. Written as DNA, the CDR3 is TGTGCCAGCAGAACGGGGAGACAGGGGTATGGCTACACCTTC.

This chain links TRBV27 with TRBJ2-7; TRBD2 might be the D (5 bases). Germline loops: CDR1 MNHEY, CDR2 SMNVEV (reference sequence). The CDR3 is 14 residues long. V lost 6 bases to trimming and J lost 6 bases, with 18 bases between them. DNA of the CDR3: TGTGCCAGCAGGACTGGGAGAAGTCCCCTCGAGCAGTACTTC. Amino acids: CASRTGRSPLEQYF.

The chain links TRBV5-1 to TRBJ1-1; TRBD1 matches at 7 bases. Germline V CDR1 and CDR2: SGHRS, YFSETQ. This CDR3 is built from 15 residues. V was pared by 2 bases and J by 3 bases, with 7 bases of the junction left unmatched. The CDR3 loop is CASSLRVQGDTEAFF. CDR3 bases: TGCGCCAGCAGCTTAAGGGTTCAGGGGGACACTGAAGCTTTCTTT. Using reference TRBV5-1 and TRBJ1-1 for the parts outside the CDR3, the full variable domain is KAGVTQTPRYLIKTRGQQVTLSCSPISGHRSVSWYQQTPGQGLQFLFEYFSETQRNKGNFPGRFSGRQFSNSRSEMNVSTLELGDSALYLCASSLRVQGDTEAFFGQGTRLTVV.

The J gene is TRBJ2-7, the V gene TRBV7-9; maybe TRBD2 (5 bases). Trimming shortened V by 4 bases and J by 4 bases, and 11 bases separated the two germline ends. Germline CDR1 and CDR2: SEHNR and FQNEAQ (reference sequence). There are 13 residues in the CDR3. CDR3 protein: CASSSVGSYEQYF. Here the CDR3 DNA reads TGTGCCAGCAGCTCCGTAGGGAGTTACGAGCAGTACTTC.

The gene calls are TRBV7-9 and TRBJ2-7; 8 bases align to TRBD1. The length of the CDR3 is 15 residues. Germline trimming cut 5 bases from V and 4 bases from J; bases unmatched to any gene: 10. Germline V CDR1 and CDR2: SEHNR, FQNEAQ (reference sequence). The CDR3 DNA reads as TGTGCCAGCAGCCCCCCGGACAGGGAAATTTACGAGCAGTACTTC. Translation gives CASSPPDREIYEQYF.

This chain links TRBV5-8 with TRBJ1-2, with D unresolved. The CDR3 extends over 14 amino acids. Trimming left V 1 base short and J 4 bases short, with 11 bases between. Germline V gene lookup returns CDR1 SGHTS and CDR2 YDEGEE. CDR3 nucleotide sequence: TGTGCCAGCAGCTTGTTCAACAGCCTCTATGGCTACACCTTC. Translated: CASSLFNSLYGYTF. Full variable domain (missing parts from reference TRBV5-8 and TRBJ1-2): EAGVTQSPTHLIKTRGQQATLRCSPISGHTSVYWYQQALGLGLQFLLWYDEGEERNRGNFPPRFSGRQFPNYSSELNVNALELEDSALYLCASSLFNSLYGYTFGSGTRLTVV.

This chain joins TRBV5-6 and TRBJ1-5, with D tentatively TRBD1 (5 bases). With 0 bases removed from V and 4 bases from J, the gap between germline ends came to 8 bases. This CDR3 spans 14 amino acids. Germline V gene lookup returns CDR1 SGHDT and CDR2 YYEEEE. The CDR3 loop reads CASSLGGGNQPQHF. CDR3 bases: TGTGCCAGCAGCTTGGGGGGGGGAAATCAGCCCCAGCATTTT.

This clone occurred once. This chain links TRBV28 with TRBJ2-4, with TRBD1 matching over 9 bases. Germline values: CDR1 MDHEN, CDR2 SYDVKM. The CDR3 runs to 15 residues. The trim removed 8 bases at V and 8 bases at J, leaving 13 bases unmatched. The chain's CDR3 is CASGRTGGYGDIQYF. CDR3 sequence (DNA): TGTGCCAGCGGCCGAACAGGGGGCTATGGGGACATTCAGTACTTC.

The rearrangement uses TRBV13 and TRBJ2-5, with TRBD2 matching 8 bases. CDR3 length: 16 amino acids. The germline CDR1 and CDR2 sequences are PRHDT and FYEKMQ (reference sequence). V shed 5 bases and J 5 bases; nucleotides not matched to a gene: 13. For the CDR3, the DNA is TGTGCCAGCAGCACCAATAGCGGGGCGGGGGAGGAGACCCAGTACTTC. This encodes CASSTNSGAGEETQYF.

The V gene is TRBV18, the J gene TRBJ2-5, with 9 bases that match TRBD2. The CDR3 covers 16 residues. V shed 3 bases, J shed 3 bases, and the junction held 8 bases outside the gene matches. Per germline, CDR1 KGHSH and CDR2 LQKENI. CDR3 bases: TGTGCCAGCTCACCTAAGACTAGCGGCAAAGAAGAGACCCAGTACTTC. Amino acids: CASSPKTSGKEETQYF.

V gene TRBV5-8 combines with J gene TRBJ2-5; tentatively, D is TRBD1 (6 bases). The CDR3 loop spans 16 amino acids. The germline V and J ends were trimmed by 4 bases and 1 base, with 17 bases remaining between them. CDR1 and CDR2 (germline): SGHTS, YDEGEE. DNA for the CDR3: TGTGCCAGCAGCGCTGGACAGTATGGCCCCCAAGAGACCCAGTACTTC. It yields the protein CASSAGQYGPQETQYF.

The rearrangement joins TRBV10-3 to TRBJ1-1; 8 bases agree with TRBD1. V was clipped by 2 bases and J by 1 base; unmatched bases: 3. From germline, CDR1 is ENHRY and CDR2 SYGVKD. This CDR3 has 15 residues. The CDR3 nucleotides are TGTGCCATCAGTGAGGGAGGACAGGGGAACACTGAAGCTTTCTTT. Its translation is CAISEGGQGNTEAFF.